The 20 T cell receptor beta chains below come from one sample, sequenced in a study of CD8+CD57+ T cells in acquired aplastic anemia. Profiling that covered TCR beta VDJ and CDR3 relied on genomic DNA as its template. Via MiXCR, TCRdb re-called the reads, giving one row per CDR3 protein. Of roughly 93,000 distinct CDR3 sequences in the sample, approximately 73% were seen once. Previously, flow cytometry had revealed CD8+CD57+ cell expansion in the patients chosen for sequencing. The sequencing sample was made of sorted CD4+, CD8+, or CD8+CD57+ T cells (not recorded which) from PBMCs. The receptors stem from a human donor with aplastic anemia.

The J gene is TRBJ2-1, the V gene TRBV29-1; D is ambiguous. The germline V gene encodes CDR1 SQVTM and CDR2 ANQGSEA. V was pared by 3 bases and J by 3 bases, with 3 bases between. This CDR3 contains 11 residues. The CDR3 reads CSVEIYNEQFF. The CDR3 DNA sequence: TGCAGCGTTGAGATCTACAATGAGCAGTTCTTC.

On this clonotype: The junction differs from germline at one of its ends, possibly a read error. The rearrangement uses TRBV2 and TRBJ1-1; D gene unclear. Germline CDR1 and CDR2: SNHLY and FYNNEI. This CDR3 is 12 amino acids long. The CDR3 bases are TGTGCCATCAGTGCGGTGAACACTGAAGCTTTCTTT. The encoded protein is CAISAVNTEAFF.

V gene TRBV29-1 combines with J gene TRBJ2-3; the D gene is possibly TRBD2 (6 bases). The germline V gene has CDR1 SQVTM and CDR2 ANQGSEA. The CDR3 spans 14 residues. Trimming removed 6 bases from V and 1 base from J, with 14 bases in between. The CDR3 reads CSVRWGGGTDTQYF. The CDR3, as DNA: TGCAGCGTGCGTTGGGGAGGTGGCACAGATACGCAGTATTTT.

V is TRBV7-8 and J is TRBJ1-1, with D tentatively TRBD1 (6 bases). The CDR3 runs to 14 residues. V lost 4 bases and J lost 1, with 10 bases in between. CDR1 SGHVS and CDR2 FQNEAQ come from the germline V gene. For the CDR3, the DNA is TGTGCCAGCAGCTCGCGGGACACGAACACTGAAGCTTTCTTT. Protein: CASSSRDTNTEAFF.

The V and J genes are TRBV24-1 and TRBJ1-5; tentative D call: TRBD1 (5 bases). Trimming stripped 4 bases from V and 6 bases from J, with 12 bases between. Germline CDR1 KGHDR, CDR2 SFDVKD. The length of the CDR3 is 14 residues. The CDR3 DNA follows: TGTGCCACCAGTGACAGGGCTTACGGTCAGCCCCAGCATTTT. Encoded protein: CATSDRAYGQPQHF.

This clonotype was seen just once. Here the CDR3 omits its conserved ending phenylalanine or tryptophan, so a read error is the likely source. The chain has TRBV10-3 and TRBJ2-3; 14 bases are a match to TRBD2. This CDR3 has 16 amino acids. CDR1 is ENHRY, CDR2 SYGVKD, per germline. V was clipped by 6 bases and J by 0 bases; unmatched bases: 2. CDR3: CAIRRTSGGSTDTQYS. The CDR3 DNA is TGTGCCATCAGACGGACTAGCGGGGGGAGCACAGATACGCAGTATTCT.

As to this clonotype: Germline and junction disagree at one end, which may indicate a read error. The chain is built from TRBV7-7 and TRBJ2-7; D is unclear. This CDR3 region has 15 residues. Germline V gene data show CDR1 as SSHAT and CDR2 as FNYEAQ (reference sequence). CDR3 bases: TGTGCTAGCAGCCCTTGGGCAGGCAGCTCCTACGAGCAGTACTTC. It encodes CASSPWAGSSYEQYF. Supplemented by reference TRBV7-7 and TRBJ2-7, the full variable domain reads GAGVSQSPRYKVTKRGQDVTLRCDPISSHATLYWYQQALGQGPEFLTYFNYEAQPDKSGLPSDRFSAERPEGSISTLTIQRTEQRDSAMYRCASSPWAGSSYEQYFGPGTRLTVT.

The V gene is TRBV25-1, the J gene TRBJ2-1; D gene uncertain. Germline V gene data show CDR1 as MGHDK and CDR2 as SYGVNS. V was shortened by 2 bases and J by 11 bases, with 7 bases between the two germline ends. The CDR3 extends over 11 amino acids. This chain's CDR3 is CASSEAPQQFF. In DNA, the CDR3 is TGTGCCAGCAGTGAAGCCCCACAGCAGTTCTTC.

The chain carries TRBV12-3 or TRBV12-4 and TRBJ1-5; D unresolved. V dropped 5 bases and J dropped 7 bases, with 15 bases sitting between them. The CDR3 consists of 14 residues. CDR3 coding DNA: TGTGCCAGCAGTACCAGCATTCCCGAACAGCCCCAGCATTTT. Amino acids: CASSTSIPEQPQHF.

The chain couples TRBV15 to TRBJ2-7, with 8 bases matching TRBD1. Germline V gene sequence: CDR1 LNHNV, CDR2 YYDKDF (reference sequence). The ends lost 2 bases at V and 3 bases at J; junction bases unmatched: 12. This CDR3 spans 17 amino acids. The CDR3 coding sequence is TGTGCCACCAGCAGATTAAAACCCGGGACAGGATACTACGAGCAGTACTTC. As protein: CATSRLKPGTGYYEQYF.

The J gene is TRBJ1-2, the V gene TRBV19, with a tentative D call TRBD1 (5 bases). Germline V CDR1 and CDR2: LNHDA, SQIVND (reference sequence). The CDR3 loop spans 12 amino acids. Between the trimmed V and J ends, which lost 11 bases and 5 bases, there was a span of 15 bases. The CDR3 nucleotides read TGTGCCTCCGAGCGCGGGGGGTATGGCTACACCTTC. The encoded protein is CASERGGYGYTF.

V and J are TRBV2 and TRBJ2-5; the D is unclear. With 2 bases removed from V and 0 bases from J, the gap between germline ends came to 10 bases. This CDR3 contains 15 residues. Germline loops: CDR1 SNHLY, CDR2 FYNNEI. The CDR3 region has the DNA TGTGCCAGCAGTGAACAGTCGATAAACCAAGAGACCCAGTACTTC. Encoded protein: CASSEQSINQETQYF.

The V and J genes are TRBV5-6 and TRBJ1-3; D is unclear. The CDR3 has 11 residues. Germline assignment: CDR1 SGHDT and CDR2 YYEEEE. Trimming shortened V by 1 base and J by 6 bases, and 2 bases separated the two germline ends. The CDR3 DNA sequence: TGTGCCAGCAGCTTGTTAAACACCATATATTTT. Protein sequence: CASSLLNTIYF.

This clonotype was picked up a small number of times. The V and J genes are TRBV20-1 and TRBJ1-6; D remains ambiguous. The germline CDR1 and CDR2 sequences are DFQATT and SNEGSKA (reference sequence). Trimming took off 0 bases at V and 7 bases at J, with 7 bases between the two ends. This CDR3 has 13 residues. This CDR3 reads CSARDLENSPLHF. The CDR3 coding sequence is TGCAGTGCTAGAGATCTCGAGAATTCACCCCTCCACTTT.

CDR3 sequence reads: CASSSRSHYGYTF. CDR3 DNA sequence: TGTGCCAGCAGTTCCCGGTCCCACTATGGCTACACCTTC. The rearrangement links TRBV28 to TRBJ1-2; no reliable D call. Deletions cut 4 bases from V and 3 bases from J, with 9 bases between. CDR1 and CDR2 from the germline V gene are MDHEN and SYDVKM. The CDR3 sequence is 13 residues long.

The V gene is TRBV19, the J gene TRBJ2-3; TRBD1 aligns across 11 bases. There are 15 residues in the CDR3. Germline CDR1 and CDR2: LNHDA and SQIVND (reference sequence). After removal of 6 bases from V and 7 bases from J, the junction contained 9 bases not matched to a gene. The CDR3 loop reads CASRHRDRGSNTQYF. The CDR3 DNA sequence: TGTGCCAGTAGACATAGGGACAGGGGGTCAAATACGCAGTATTTT.

V and J are TRBV5-1 and TRBJ2-2, with a possible D match to TRBD2 (6 bases). From germline, CDR1 is SGHRS and CDR2 YFSETQ. The CDR3 has 14 amino acids. The CDR3 spells CASTGTSNTGELFF. CDR3 in DNA: TGCGCATCAACTGGGACTTCGAACACCGGGGAGCTGTTTTTT.

The chain employs TRBV24-1 and TRBJ2-7; no reliable D call. There are 14 residues in the CDR3. V was trimmed by 4 bases and J by 2 bases, leaving 11 bases between them. CDR1 KGHDR and CDR2 SFDVKD come from the germline V gene. The CDR3 spells CATSDPIDPYEQYF. CDR3 DNA: TGTGCCACCAGTGACCCTATCGACCCCTACGAGCAGTACTTC.

The rearrangement uses TRBV2 and TRBJ1-1, with D possibly matching TRBD1 (5 bases). CDR1 and CDR2 (germline): SNHLY, FYNNEI. Trimming shortened V by 7 bases and J by 6 bases, and 15 bases separated the two germline ends. The CDR3 sequence is 13 residues long. The CDR3 bases are TGTGCCAGCATAAGTATAGGGGCTGCTGAAGCTTTCTTT. This gives the protein CASISIGAAEAFF.

The table lists this clonotype with a count of one. V is TRBV20-1 and J is TRBJ2-1; maybe TRBD2 (5 bases). Germline loops: CDR1 DFQATT, CDR2 SNEGSKA (reference sequence). CDR3 length equals 13 residues. The V and J ends lost 4 bases and 1 base respectively, with 8 bases between them. As DNA, the CDR3 is TGCAGTGCTACCAGCGGATCCTACAATGAGCAGTTCTTC. It codes for CSATSGSYNEQFF.